One sample yielded the 13 T cell receptor beta chains listed below, sequenced in a study of control samples from healthy donors and cancer patients. TCRdb's copy holds only in-frame clones and misses some; the assay was immunoSEQ multiplex PCR. The sample consists of about 130,000 clones, more than 85% of them appearing once. Sequences were obtained from PBMCs. These receptors came from a man in his fifties or sixties with head and neck cancer.

The chain carries TRBV6-5 and TRBJ2-2, with D perhaps TRBD2 (6 bases). CDR1 and CDR2 from the germline V gene are MNHEY and SVGAGI. Trimming removed 6 bases at V and 5 bases at J, with 13 bases between. The CDR3 is 14 amino acids. The CDR3: CASREGLSTGELFF. DNA of the CDR3: TGTGCCAGCAGGGAGGGACTTTCTACCGGGGAGCTGTTTTTT.

The chain employs TRBV3-1 (or the pseudogene TRBV3-2) and TRBJ1-3; no reliable D call. Per the germline V gene, CDR1 is LGHDT and CDR2 is YNNKEL (reference sequence). Trimming took 0 bases from V and 0 from J, leaving 9 bases between them. The CDR3 extends over 16 amino acids. CDR3 sequence reads: CASSQETEPSGNTIYF. In nucleotides, the CDR3 is TGTGCCAGCAGCCAAGAAACAGAACCCTCTGGAAACACCATATATTTT.

The J gene is TRBJ1-1, the V gene TRBV25-1; D may be TRBD1 (5 bases). Germline V gives CDR1 MGHDK, CDR2 SYGVNS. With 6 bases removed from V and 0 bases from J, the gap between germline ends came to 20 bases. This CDR3 spans 17 amino acids. In DNA form, the CDR3 reads TGTGCCAGCAGCCCTTTTGCCTTGGTAGGGGTGAACACTGAAGCTTTCTTT. Residues: CASSPFALVGVNTEAFF.

This clone was seen just once. V gene TRBV6-2 or TRBV6-3 combines with J gene TRBJ2-5, with D hard to call. The CDR3 has 13 residues. Germline V lookup: CDR1 MNHEY, CDR2 SVGEGT. V dropped 4 bases and J dropped 1 base, with 7 bases sitting between them. The CDR3, as DNA: TGTGCCAGCAGTTCTTACAGCCAAGAGACCCAGTACTTC. Amino acid sequence: CASSSYSQETQYF.

This clone was seen a handful of times. The chain combines TRBV11-2 with TRBJ2-7, with unresolved D. V was clipped by 8 bases and J by 4 bases, with 18 bases between them. This CDR3 is 14 amino acids long. Germline V gene sequence: CDR1 SGHAT, CDR2 FQNNGV. The CDR3 sequence is CASLGPDSGYEQYF. DNA for the CDR3: TGTGCCAGCTTGGGCCCGGATTCTGGGTACGAGCAGTACTTC.

The V gene is TRBV24-1, the J gene TRBJ2-3, with D possibly TRBD2 on 5 matching bases. V was clipped by 7 bases and J by 3 bases, with 16 bases between them. This CDR3 contains 15 residues. In germline, CDR1 is KGHDR, CDR2 SFDVKD. Written as DNA, the CDR3 is TGTGCCACCAGCGATCGGGGTAGCAATACAGATACGCAGTATTTT. It specifies CATSDRGSNTDTQYF.

This chain links TRBV30 with TRBJ1-1, with 7 bases that match TRBD1. CDR1 and CDR2 from the germline V gene are GTSNPN and SVGIG (reference sequence). J gave up 1 base and V 5 bases, and 7 bases lay outside the gene matches. The CDR3 runs to 14 residues. Written as DNA, the CDR3 is TGTGCCTGGCAAAGGTCAGGGGGGAACACTGAAGCTTTCTTT. It specifies CAWQRSGGNTEAFF.

The table lists this clone with a count of one. V usage is TRBV27 and J usage is TRBJ2-1; 9 bases fit TRBD2. Germline V gene data show CDR1 as MNHEY and CDR2 as SMNVEV (reference sequence). Trimming at V came to 3 bases and at J to 6 bases, leaving 3 bases not matched to a gene. The CDR3 sequence is 14 residues long. CDR3 region: CASSLRGGSNEQFF. The CDR3, as DNA: TGTGCCAGCAGTTTGCGGGGGGGCTCCAATGAGCAGTTCTTC.

A single count supports this clone. CDR3 amino acids: CASSLGGGEQYF. DNA of the CDR3: TGTGCCAGCAGCTTGGGCGGGGGCGAGCAGTACTTC. The chain links TRBV5-6 to TRBJ2-7, with TRBD2 matching 7 bases. This CDR3 is 12 amino acids long. The junction had 0 bases not matched to a gene; V was cut back by 0 bases and J by 6 bases. CDR1 is SGHDT and CDR2 is YYEEEE in the germline V gene.

A single count supports this clone. The chain uses TRBV7-2 and TRBJ2-3, with a weak D call TRBD2 (5 bases). The germline V and J ends were trimmed by 5 bases and 2 bases, with 11 bases remaining between them. This CDR3 is 14 amino acids long. Germline loops: CDR1 SGHTA, CDR2 FQGNSA. The CDR3 DNA follows: TGTGCCAGCAGCCTTCTCGGGATCACAGATACGCAGTATTTT. Amino acids: CASSLLGITDTQYF.

J is TRBJ2-7 and V is TRBV14; perhaps D is TRBD1 or TRBD2 (5 bases each). This CDR3 contains 14 residues. Per the germline V gene, CDR1 is SGHDN and CDR2 is FVKESK. The V end was cut by 4 bases, the J end by 5 bases, with 15 bases between. CDR3 nucleotide sequence: TGTGCCAGCAGCCCCCCAGGGAGTGAGGACGAGCAGTACTTC. Translating gives CASSPPGSEDEQYF.

The V and J genes are TRBV5-1 and TRBJ2-2; the match to TRBD2 covers 7 bases. Germline lookup yields CDR1 SGHRS and CDR2 YFSETQ. Trimming took 1 base from V and 1 from J; bases not matched to a gene: 7. The CDR3 has 17 residues. The CDR3 sequence is CASSLSLGGGNTGELFF. For the CDR3, the DNA is TGCGCCAGCAGCTTGAGCTTAGGCGGGGGGAACACCGGGGAGCTGTTTTTT.

V and J are TRBV19 and TRBJ2-7, with D possibly TRBD1 on 6 matching bases. Germline V CDR1 and CDR2: LNHDA, SQIVND (reference sequence). The CDR3 runs 13 residues. V was pared by 5 bases and J by 3 bases, with 11 bases between. The CDR3 sequence is CASSFGTSYEQYF. CDR3 bases: TGTGCCAGTAGTTTCGGGACAAGCTACGAGCAGTACTTC. Complete variable domain (other parts from reference TRBV19 and TRBJ2-7): DGGITQSPKYLFRKEGQNVTLSCEQNLNHDAMYWYRQDPGQGLRLIYYSQIVNDFQKGDIAEGYSVSREKKESFPLTVTSAQKNPTAFYLCASSFGTSYEQYFGPGTRLTVT.